These 10 T cell receptor beta chains were all obtained from the same sample, sequenced in a study of shared clonotypes between healthy human individuals. The naive CD8 fraction comprised CD45RO-negative cells positively selected for CCR7 and excluded terminally differentiated effector memory CD45RA+ cells. TCRdb's table, derived via immunoSEQ multiplex PCR, lists solely in-frame clones and lacks some. This sample carries about 2.1 million clones, roughly 91% of them seen once, and the ten largest clones take approximately 1.7%. Sequenced input: naive CD8+ T cells from PBMCs. The receptors here all came from a man younger than 35 in good health. Some clones in this sample may be carry-over from other donors' samples.

This clone occurred once. V is TRBV27 and J is TRBJ2-4; no clear D gene. Germline V CDR1 and CDR2: MNHEY, SMNVEV (reference sequence). Trimming pared 2 bases from V and 8 bases from J, leaving 10 bases between. There are 13 residues in the CDR3. The CDR3 loop reads CASSLVSAHIQYF. The CDR3 coding sequence is TGTGCCAGCAGTTTAGTATCAGCTCACATTCAGTACTTC.

This sequence joins TRBV28 and TRBJ2-5; 7 bases align to TRBD2. The CDR3 loop spans 14 amino acids. Germline V gives CDR1 MDHEN, CDR2 SYDVKM. Germline trimming cut 5 bases from V and 3 bases from J; bases unmatched to any gene: 6. The CDR3 loop is CASSDTGLEETQYF. In DNA, the CDR3 is TGTGCCAGCAGTGACACCGGACTAGAAGAGACCCAGTACTTC.

V and J are TRBV7-8 and TRBJ2-7, with TRBD1 matching over 8 bases. V lost 2 bases, J lost 3 bases, and 12 bases stayed unmatched. CDR1 and CDR2 (germline): SGHVS, FQNEAQ. The CDR3 is 17 amino acids. The CDR3 sequence: CASSLSTTGGLGYEQYF. CDR3 DNA sequence: TGTGCCAGCAGCTTATCAACCACAGGGGGTTTAGGCTACGAGCAGTACTTC.

The V and J genes are TRBV25-1 and TRBJ2-7; TRBD2 is a possible D gene (6 bases). Between the trimmed V and J ends, which lost 8 bases and 4 bases, there was a span of 15 bases. Germline V gene sequence: CDR1 MGHDK, CDR2 SYGVNS. The CDR3 sequence is 13 residues long. The CDR3 sequence is CASGGLGPYEQYF. The DNA of the CDR3 is TGTGCCAGCGGGGGGTTGGGGCCATACGAGCAGTACTTC.

Comment on this clone: Other DNA sequences of this sample code for an identical CDR3. V gene TRBV27 combines with J gene TRBJ1-5, with 11 bases identical to TRBD1. The germline V gene encodes CDR1 MNHEY and CDR2 SMNVEV (reference sequence). The CDR3 covers 14 residues. Trimming cost V 4 bases and J 7 bases; bases outside gene matches: 3. CDR3 bases: TGTGCCAGCAGTTGGACAGGGGGCGGGCAGCCCCAGCATTTT. It specifies CASSWTGGGQPQHF.

For this clone: Different DNA sequences within this sample yield the same CDR3. V gene TRBV27 combines with J gene TRBJ2-7, with D uncertain. Germline values: CDR1 MNHEY, CDR2 SMNVEV (reference sequence). V lost 4 bases and J lost 0, with 10 bases in between. The CDR3 extends over 14 amino acids. Here the CDR3 DNA reads TGTGCCAGCAGTTCTCGTTCAACCTCCTACGAGCAGTACTTC. As protein: CASSSRSTSYEQYF.

The chain employs TRBV10-2 and TRBJ2-1; D possibly corresponds to TRBD2 (5 bases). Trimming removed 0 bases from V and 10 bases from J, with 10 bases in between. Per the germline V gene, CDR1 is WSHSY and CDR2 is SAAADI. This CDR3 contains 13 residues. In DNA form, the CDR3 reads TGCGCCAGCAGTGAGTCGAGGGTCCGCGAGCAGTTCTTC. Translated, it gives CASSESRVREQFF.

This clone was seen a single time. V usage is TRBV9 and J usage is TRBJ1-4, with 9 bases matching TRBD1. The CDR3 loop spans 17 amino acids. Germline-derived CDR1 and CDR2 are SGDLS and YYNGEE. The V and J ends lost 4 bases and 0 bases, in that order; junction bases with no gene match: 7. The CDR3 loop reads CASSPRTGETTNEKLFF. CDR3 nucleotides: TGTGCCAGCAGCCCGCGGACAGGGGAAACAACTAATGAAAAACTGTTTTTT.

The rearrangement uses TRBV18 and TRBJ2-7, with 16 bases lining up with TRBD2. Germline V gives CDR1 KGHSH, CDR2 LQKENI. The ends lost 6 bases at V and 2 bases at J; junction bases unmatched: 13. This CDR3 is 19 amino acids long. The CDR3 bases are TGTGCCAGCTCCTCCACGCGGGGACTAGCGGGAGGGCCTACCTACGAGCAGTACTTC. Translating it yields CASSSTRGLAGGPTYEQYF.

V is TRBV6-5 and J is TRBJ2-7, with 9 bases lining up with TRBD1. V dropped 4 bases and J dropped 3; count of bases not matched to a gene: 4. This CDR3 contains 14 residues. The V gene's germline CDR1 is MNHEY and CDR2 SVGAGI. CDR3 DNA: TGTGCCAGCAGTTGGACAGGGGAAATCTACGAGCAGTACTTC. Its protein is CASSWTGEIYEQYF.